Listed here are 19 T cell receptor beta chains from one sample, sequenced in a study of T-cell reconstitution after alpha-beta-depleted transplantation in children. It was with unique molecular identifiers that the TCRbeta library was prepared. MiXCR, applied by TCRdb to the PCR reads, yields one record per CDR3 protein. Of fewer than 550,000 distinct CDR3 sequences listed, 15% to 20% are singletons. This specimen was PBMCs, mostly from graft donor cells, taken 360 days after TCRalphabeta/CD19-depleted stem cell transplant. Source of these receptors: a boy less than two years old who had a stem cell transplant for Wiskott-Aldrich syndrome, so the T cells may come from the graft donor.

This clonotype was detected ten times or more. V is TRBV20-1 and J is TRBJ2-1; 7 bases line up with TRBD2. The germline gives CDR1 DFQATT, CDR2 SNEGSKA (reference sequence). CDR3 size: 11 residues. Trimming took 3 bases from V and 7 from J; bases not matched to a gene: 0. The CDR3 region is CSARGGNEQFF. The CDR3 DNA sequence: TGCAGTGCTAGGGGGGGGAATGAGCAGTTCTTC.

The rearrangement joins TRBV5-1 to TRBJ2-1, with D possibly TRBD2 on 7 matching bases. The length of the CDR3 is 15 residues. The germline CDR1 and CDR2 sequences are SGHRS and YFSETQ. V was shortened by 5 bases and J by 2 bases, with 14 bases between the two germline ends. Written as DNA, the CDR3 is TGCGCCAGCAGTGGGGGCGGGGGAGCCTACAATGAGCAGTTCTTC. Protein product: CASSGGGGAYNEQFF.

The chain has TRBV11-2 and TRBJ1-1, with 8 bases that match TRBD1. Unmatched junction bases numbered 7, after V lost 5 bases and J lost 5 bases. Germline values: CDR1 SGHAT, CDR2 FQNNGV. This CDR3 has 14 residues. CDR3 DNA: TGTGCCAGCAGCGGAGCAGGGGGCAGGACTGAAGCTTTCTTT. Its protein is CASSGAGGRTEAFF.

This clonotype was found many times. The CDR3 nucleotides read TGTGCCAGCAGTAACCAGGGGTACACTGAAGCTTTCTTT. It specifies CASSNQGYTEAFF. This chain joins TRBV12-3 or TRBV12-4 and TRBJ1-1; D perhaps matches TRBD1 (6 bases). The CDR3 contains 13 residues. V lost 5 bases and J 3 bases, leaving 10 bases between the germline ends.

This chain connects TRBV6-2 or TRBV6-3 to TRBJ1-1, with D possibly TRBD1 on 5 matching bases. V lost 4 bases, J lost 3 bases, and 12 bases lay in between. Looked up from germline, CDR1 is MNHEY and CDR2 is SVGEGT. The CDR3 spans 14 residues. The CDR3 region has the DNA TGTGCCAGCAGTTGGGCAGGGATGTACACTGAAGCTTTCTTT. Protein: CASSWAGMYTEAFF.

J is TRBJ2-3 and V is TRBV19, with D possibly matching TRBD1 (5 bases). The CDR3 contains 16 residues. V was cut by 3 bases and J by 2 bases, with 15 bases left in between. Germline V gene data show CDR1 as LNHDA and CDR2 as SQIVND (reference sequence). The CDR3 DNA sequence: TGTGCCAGTAGTATCAATTGGAAGGGGCCCACAGATACGCAGTATTTT. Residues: CASSINWKGPTDTQYF.

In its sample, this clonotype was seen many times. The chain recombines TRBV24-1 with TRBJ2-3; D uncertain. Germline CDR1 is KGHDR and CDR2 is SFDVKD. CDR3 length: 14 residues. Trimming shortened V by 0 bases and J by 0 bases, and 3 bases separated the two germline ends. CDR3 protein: CATSDLYSTDTQYF. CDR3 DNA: TGTGCCACCAGTGATTTGTACAGCACAGATACGCAGTATTTT.

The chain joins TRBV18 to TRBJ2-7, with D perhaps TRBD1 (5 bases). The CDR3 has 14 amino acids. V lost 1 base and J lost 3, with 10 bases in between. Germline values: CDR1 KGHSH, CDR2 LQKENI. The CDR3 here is CASSPQRRDYEQYF. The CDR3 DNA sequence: TGTGCCAGCTCACCACAGCGCAGGGACTACGAGCAGTACTTC. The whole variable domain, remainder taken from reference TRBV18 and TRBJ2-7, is NAGVMQNPRHLVRRRGQEARLRCSPMKGHSHVYWYRQLPEEGLKFMVYLQKENIIDESGMPKERFSAEFPKEGPSILRIQQVVRGDSAAYFCASSPQRRDYEQYFGPGTRLTVT.

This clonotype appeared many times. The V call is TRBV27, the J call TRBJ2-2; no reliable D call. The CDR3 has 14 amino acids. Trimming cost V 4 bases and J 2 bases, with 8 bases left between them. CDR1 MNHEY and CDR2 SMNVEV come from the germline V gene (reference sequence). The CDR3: CASSSQANTGELFF. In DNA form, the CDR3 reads TGTGCCAGCAGTTCGCAGGCAAACACCGGGGAGCTGTTTTTT.

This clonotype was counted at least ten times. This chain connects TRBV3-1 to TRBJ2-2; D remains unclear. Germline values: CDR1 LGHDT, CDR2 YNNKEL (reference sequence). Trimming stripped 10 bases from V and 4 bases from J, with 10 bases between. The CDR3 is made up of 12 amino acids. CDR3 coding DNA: TGTGCCACCCGCCGGCCCACCGGGGAGCTGTTTTTT. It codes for CATRRPTGELFF.

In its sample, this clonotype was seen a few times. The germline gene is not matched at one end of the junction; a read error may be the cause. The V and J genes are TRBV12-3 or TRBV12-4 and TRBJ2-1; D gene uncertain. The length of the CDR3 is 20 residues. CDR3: CASSLSRAGEFRNGYSEQFF. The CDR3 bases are TGTGCCAGCAGTTTAAGTCGGGCTGGAGAGTTCCGAAACGGGTACAGTGAGCAGTTCTTC.

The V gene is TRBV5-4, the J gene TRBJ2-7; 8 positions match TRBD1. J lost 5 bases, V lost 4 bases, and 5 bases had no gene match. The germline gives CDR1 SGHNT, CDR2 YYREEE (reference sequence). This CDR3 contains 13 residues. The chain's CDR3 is CASSRDRFNEQYF. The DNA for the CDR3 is TGTGCCAGCAGCCGGGACAGGTTTAACGAGCAGTACTTC.

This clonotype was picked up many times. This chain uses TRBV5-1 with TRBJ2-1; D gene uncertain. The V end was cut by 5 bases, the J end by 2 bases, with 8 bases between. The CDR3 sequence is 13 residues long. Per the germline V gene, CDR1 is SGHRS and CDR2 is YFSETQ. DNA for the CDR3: TGCGCCAGCAGTCAGGTTCCCTACAATGAGCAGTTCTTC. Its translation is CASSQVPYNEQFF.

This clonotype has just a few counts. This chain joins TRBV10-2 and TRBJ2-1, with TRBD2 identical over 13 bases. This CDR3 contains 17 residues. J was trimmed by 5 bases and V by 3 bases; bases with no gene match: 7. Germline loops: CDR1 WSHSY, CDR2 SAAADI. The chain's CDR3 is CASSDAPGLAGDNEQFF. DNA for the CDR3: TGCGCCAGCAGTGACGCCCCTGGACTAGCGGGAGACAATGAGCAGTTCTTC.

This CDR3 reads CAIKREGENEQFF. The CDR3 DNA sequence: TGTGCCATCAAGCGGGAGGGCGAGAATGAGCAGTTCTTC. The V call is TRBV10-3, the J call TRBJ2-1; 10 bases line up with TRBD2. This CDR3 spans 13 amino acids. Germline V CDR1 and CDR2: ENHRY, SYGVKD. V dropped 7 bases and J dropped 7; count of bases not matched to a gene: 4.

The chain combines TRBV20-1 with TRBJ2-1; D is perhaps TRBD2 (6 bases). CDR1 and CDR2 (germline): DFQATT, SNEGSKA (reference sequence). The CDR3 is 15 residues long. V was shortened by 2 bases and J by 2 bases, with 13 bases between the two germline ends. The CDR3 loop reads CSARPGGLPYNEQFF. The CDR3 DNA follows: TGCAGTGCTAGACCAGGCGGACTACCCTACAATGAGCAGTTCTTC.

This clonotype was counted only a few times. CDR3 residues: CSPTGGGYEQYF. CDR3 coding DNA: TGCAGTCCCACCGGGGGTGGGTACGAGCAGTACTTC. J is TRBJ2-7 and V is TRBV20-1, with D perhaps TRBD2 (6 bases). CDR3 length: 12 amino acids. CDR1 is DFQATT, CDR2 SNEGSKA, per germline (reference sequence). The V end lost 8 bases, the J end lost 4 bases, and 15 bases lay between the germline ends.

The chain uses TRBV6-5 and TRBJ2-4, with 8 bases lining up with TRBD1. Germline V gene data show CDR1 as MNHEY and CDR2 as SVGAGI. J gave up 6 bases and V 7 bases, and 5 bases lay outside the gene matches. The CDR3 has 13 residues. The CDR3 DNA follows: TGTGCCAGCAAGCTTACAGGGGGAAACATTCAGTACTTC. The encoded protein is CASKLTGGNIQYF.

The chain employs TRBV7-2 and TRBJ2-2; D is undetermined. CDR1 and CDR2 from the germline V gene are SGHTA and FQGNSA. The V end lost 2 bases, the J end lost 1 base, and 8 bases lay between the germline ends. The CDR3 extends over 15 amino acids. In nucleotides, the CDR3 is TGTGCCAGCAGCTTACGGCTTCGGAACACCGGGGAGCTGTTTTTT. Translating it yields CASSLRLRNTGELFF. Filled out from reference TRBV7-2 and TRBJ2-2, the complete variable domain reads GAGVSQSPSNKVTEKGKDVELRCDPISGHTALYWYRQSLGQGLEFLIYFQGNSAPDKSGLPSDRFSAERTGGSVSTLTIQRTQQEDSAVYLCASSLRLRNTGELFFGEGSRLTVL.